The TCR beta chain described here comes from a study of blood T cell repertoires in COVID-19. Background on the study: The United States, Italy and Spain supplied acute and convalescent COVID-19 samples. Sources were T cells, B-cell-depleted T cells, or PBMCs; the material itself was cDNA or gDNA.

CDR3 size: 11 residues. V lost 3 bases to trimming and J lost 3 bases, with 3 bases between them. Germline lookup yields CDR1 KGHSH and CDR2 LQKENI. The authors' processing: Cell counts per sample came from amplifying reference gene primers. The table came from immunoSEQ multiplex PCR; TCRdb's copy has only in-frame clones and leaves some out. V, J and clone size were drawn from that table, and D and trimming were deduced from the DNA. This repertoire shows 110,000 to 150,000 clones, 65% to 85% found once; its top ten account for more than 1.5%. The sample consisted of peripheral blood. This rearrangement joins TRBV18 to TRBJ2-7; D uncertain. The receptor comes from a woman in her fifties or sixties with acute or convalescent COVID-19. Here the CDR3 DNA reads TGTGCCAGCTCACCCAACTACGAGCAGTACTTC. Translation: CASSPNYEQYF. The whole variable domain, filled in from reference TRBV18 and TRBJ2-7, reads NAGVMQNPRHLVRRRGQEARLRCSPMKGHSHVYWYRQLPEEGLKFMVYLQKENIIDESGMPKERFSAEFPKEGPSILRIQQVVRGDSAAYFCASSPNYEQYFGPGTRLTVT.